The present entry profiles one T cell receptor (beta chain) with its context. This entry comes from a study of blood T cell repertoires in COVID-19. Across the whole study: T cells, B-cell-depleted T cells, or PBMCs provided the cDNA or gDNA that served as material.

Germline CDR1 LNHDA, CDR2 SQIVND (reference sequence). With 10 bases removed from V and 2 bases from J, the gap between germline ends came to 14 bases. The CDR3 consists of 14 residues. Original handling: Reference gene primer amplification yielded estimated nucleated cell counts. Generated by immunoSEQ multiplex PCR, the TCRdb table keeps only in-frame clones and is missing some. That table is the source of V, J and clone size, and D and trimming were worked out from the DNA. Here the sample spans 90,000 to 120,000 clones, about 91% being singletons. The chain carries TRBV19 and TRBJ2-2; TRBD2 might be the D (6 bases). This receptor was identified in a man aged 50-59 years with active or convalescent COVID-19. Sequencing input: peripheral blood. CDR3 amino acids: CATIPGVNTGELFF. The CDR3 nucleotides are TGTGCCACCATACCGGGGGTCAACACCGGGGAGCTGTTTTTT.